This record looks at one T cell receptor (beta chain) sequence and its context. This receptor's antigen is unknown. No much larger clone is present one base from it, and per-base qualities are unavailable. Reading the germline V gene gives CDR1 KGHDR and CDR2 SFDVKD. V lost 3 bases and J lost 6 bases, and the count of bases not matched to a germline gene is 7. From its cysteine to its phenylalanine, the CDR3 spans 16 amino acids. Only the CDR3 region is kept as DNA, spanning 48 bases read in frame from base 1. The data were taken from a study of T cell responses to AZD1222 COVID-19 vaccine (dated by TCRdb to 2020 to 2022). Broadly, across the study: TCR sequencing was performed for about 240 trial participants, of whom approximately 200 were given two doses of AZD1222 and about 25 were given two doses of MenACWY control vaccine. Trial participants were enrolled by age into 18-55, 56-69 and 70-plus year subgroups, with approximately 160, 26 and 62 TCR-sequenced participants respectively.

The CDR3 regions of human TCRbeta chains were analyzed by immunosequencing. The study's own analysis went as follows. TCRs in the repertoires were matched against a reference library of SARS-CoV-2-specific TCRs that had been generated with the MIRA antigen-specificity platform. Breadth meant the fraction of unique TCRs that were SARS-CoV-2-associated, whereas depth meant the fraction of total T cells that were SARS-CoV-2-associated. Using the MIRA data, every spike-specific TCR was mapped to the spike region that the TCR reacted to and assigned to either a CD4 or a CD8 class. Log10-transformed breadth and depth values were compared by one-way ANOVA with Sidak's multiple comparisons tests. TCRdb limited this immuneACCESS table to in-frame rearrangements with V and J called. A share of clones is missing; checked studies link under half to unresolved V genes, and the rest is unexplained. The DNA gave D and trimming, while V, J and clone size come from that table. The sample has 150,000 to 200,000 clones on record, roughly nine tenths of them singletons. The ten largest make up around 3.6% of the sample.

Overall results and qualifications from the work: A significant rise in spike-specific TCR breadth and depth was observed after two AZD1222 doses relative to day 0 and relative to MenACWY recipients. Conclusions about previously exposed vaccinees are limited because only six or seven AZD1222 recipients were SARS-CoV-2 seropositive at baseline. CD4 TCRs associated with the vaccine covered the entire spike protein, and the dominant responses were in regions 160-218 and 743-854. The 56-69-year group was small, and its depth increase did not reach significance, likely because of low power. Most participants were white British and females outnumbered males, and the authors suggested that clonal diversity may have been underestimated. Reportedly, close to half of the unique spike-specific TCRs recognized epitopes lying outside the regions that are mutated in the B.1.351 and B.1.1.7 variants. Because no day 14 peak-response samples were available, the repertoires could be characterized only after the peak T cell response.

In light of the paper, this sample's time point label describes: about 28 days (+/-7) after the second vaccine dose. Per the publication, the treatment or condition label means: meningococcal conjugate vaccine given as trial control. Samples from vaccinated people were obtained from the UK trials COV001 and COV002, which included a single-blind randomized controlled phase 2/3 trial of AZD1222 (ChAdOx1 nCoV-19) in healthy adults. For TCRbeta chain sequencing, PBMC samples from trial participants were taken at day 0 and at day 28 after the second dose. This clonotype originated in an adult who received the MenACWY meningococcal vaccine as a control. Source: peripheral blood, taken 28 days after the second dose of the MenACWY control vaccine. The sequence links TRBV24-1 to TRBJ2-1, with 10 junctional bases fitting TRBD1. The DNA is TGTGCCACCAGTGATCCCCGCGGGACAGGGGTCAATGAGCAGTTCTTC. The encoded protein is CATSDPRGTGVNEQFF.